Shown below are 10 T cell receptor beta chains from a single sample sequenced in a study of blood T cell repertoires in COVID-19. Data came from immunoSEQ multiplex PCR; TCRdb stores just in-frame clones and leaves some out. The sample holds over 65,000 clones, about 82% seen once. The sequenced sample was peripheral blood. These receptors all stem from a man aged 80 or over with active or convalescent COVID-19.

The CDR3: CASSLERDYNEQFF. The CDR3 DNA reads TGTGCCAGCAGCCTCGAGAGGGACTACAATGAGCAGTTCTTC. The rearrangement joins TRBV3-1 (or the pseudogene TRBV3-2) to TRBJ2-1; the D gene is possibly TRBD2 (5 bases). V lost 4 bases and J lost 3, with 10 bases in between. Germline lookup yields CDR1 LGHDT and CDR2 YNNKEL (reference sequence). This CDR3 contains 14 residues.

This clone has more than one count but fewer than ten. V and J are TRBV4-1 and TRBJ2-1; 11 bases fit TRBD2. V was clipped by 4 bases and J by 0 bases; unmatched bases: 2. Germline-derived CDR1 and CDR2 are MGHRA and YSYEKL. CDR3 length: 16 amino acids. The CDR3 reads CASSRGLADSYNEQFF. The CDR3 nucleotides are TGCGCCAGCAGCCGGGGACTAGCGGACTCCTACAATGAGCAGTTCTTC.

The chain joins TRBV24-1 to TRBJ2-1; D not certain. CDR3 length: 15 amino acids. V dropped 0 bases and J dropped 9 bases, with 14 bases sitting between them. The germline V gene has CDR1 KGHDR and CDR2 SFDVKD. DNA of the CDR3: TGTGCCACCAGTGATTTGCGAGAGCCTGCGTCTGAGCAGTTCTTC. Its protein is CATSDLREPASEQFF.

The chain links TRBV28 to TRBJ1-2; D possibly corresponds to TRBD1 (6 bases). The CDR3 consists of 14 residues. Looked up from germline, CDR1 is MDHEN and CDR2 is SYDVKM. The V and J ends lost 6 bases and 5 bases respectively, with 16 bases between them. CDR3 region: CASRGAAAVYGYTF. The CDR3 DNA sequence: TGTGCCAGCAGGGGGGCGGCAGCCGTTTATGGCTACACCTTC.

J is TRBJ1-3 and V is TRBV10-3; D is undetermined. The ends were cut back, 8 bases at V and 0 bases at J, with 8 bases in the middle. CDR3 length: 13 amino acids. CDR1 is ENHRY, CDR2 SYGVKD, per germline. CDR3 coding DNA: TGTGCCATCTTATGGAGCTCTGGAAACACCATATATTTT. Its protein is CAILWSSGNTIYF.

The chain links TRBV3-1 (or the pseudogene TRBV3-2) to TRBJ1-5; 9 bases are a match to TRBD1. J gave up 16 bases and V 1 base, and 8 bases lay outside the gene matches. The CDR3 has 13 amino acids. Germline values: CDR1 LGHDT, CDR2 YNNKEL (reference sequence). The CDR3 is CASSQGGTGYSHF. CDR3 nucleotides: TGTGCCAGCAGCCAAGGTGGGACAGGGTACAGCCATTTT.

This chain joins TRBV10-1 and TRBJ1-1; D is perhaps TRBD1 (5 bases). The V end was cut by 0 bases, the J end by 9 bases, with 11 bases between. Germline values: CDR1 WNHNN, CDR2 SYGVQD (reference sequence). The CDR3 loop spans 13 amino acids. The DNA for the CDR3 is TGCGCCAGCAGTGAGTCCCCAGGGTGGAAAGCTTTCTTT. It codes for CASSESPGWKAFF.

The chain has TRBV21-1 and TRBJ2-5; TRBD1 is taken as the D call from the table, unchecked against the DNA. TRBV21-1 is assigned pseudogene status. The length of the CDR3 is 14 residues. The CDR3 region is CASSTSDRGETQYF. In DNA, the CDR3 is TGTGCCAGCAGCACCTCGGACAGGGGAGAGACCCAGTACTTC.

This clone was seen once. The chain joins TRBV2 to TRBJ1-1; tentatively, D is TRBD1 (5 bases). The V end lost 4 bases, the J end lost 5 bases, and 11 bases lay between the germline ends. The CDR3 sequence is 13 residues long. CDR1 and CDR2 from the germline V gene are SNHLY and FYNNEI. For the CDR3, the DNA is TGTGCCAGCAGTGGGGGCGCACGGACTGAAGCTTTCTTT. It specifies CASSGGARTEAFF.

This CDR3 is CATSVRSTDTQYF. The CDR3 nucleotides are TGTGCCACCAGCGTTCGTAGCACAGATACGCAGTATTTT. V gene TRBV15 combines with J gene TRBJ2-3; D remains unclear. Germline V gene data show CDR1 as LNHNV and CDR2 as YYDKDF (reference sequence). The CDR3 extends over 13 amino acids. Trimming shortened V by 5 bases and J by 0 bases, and 6 bases separated the two germline ends.